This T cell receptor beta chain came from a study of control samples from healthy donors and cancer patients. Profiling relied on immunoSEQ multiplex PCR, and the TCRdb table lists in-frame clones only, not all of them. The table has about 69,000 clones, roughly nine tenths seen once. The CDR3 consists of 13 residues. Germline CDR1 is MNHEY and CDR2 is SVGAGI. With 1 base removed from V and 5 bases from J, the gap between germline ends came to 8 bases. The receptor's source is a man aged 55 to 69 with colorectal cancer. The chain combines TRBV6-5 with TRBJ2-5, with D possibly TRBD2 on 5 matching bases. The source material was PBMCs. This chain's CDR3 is CASSYFPGETQYF. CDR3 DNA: TGTGCCAGCAGTTACTTCCCGGGGGAGACCCAGTACTTC.